Below are 3 T cell receptor beta chains sequenced from a single sample in a study of T cell clones after liver transplantation. Clones were read by immunoSEQ multiplex PCR, and TCRdb kept only the in-frame ones, dropping some. The table lists about 51,000 clones, over 65% of them singletons. The sequenced sample was CD4+ T cells from blood, obtained less than 70 months after liver transplant. The source of these receptors is a human patient who received a liver transplant. Some of the T cells might come from the graft donor.

V gene TRBV19 combines with J gene TRBJ2-2; a possible D gene is TRBD1 (6 bases). This CDR3 is 14 amino acids long. Germline CDR1 LNHDA, CDR2 SQIVND (reference sequence). Trimming left V 5 bases short and J 5 bases short, with 12 bases between. The CDR3 sequence is CASSSQQGTGELFF. For the CDR3, the DNA is TGTGCCAGTAGTTCCCAGCAGGGGACCGGGGAGCTGTTTTTT. The variable domain in full, completed from reference TRBV19 and TRBJ2-2, reads DGGITQSPKYLFRKEGQNVTLSCEQNLNHDAMYWYRQDPGQGLRLIYYSQIVNDFQKGDIAEGYSVSREKKESFPLTVTSAQKNPTAFYLCASSSQQGTGELFFGEGSRLTVL.

The chain couples TRBV7-9 to TRBJ2-3, with 7 positions matching TRBD1. V lost 2 bases to trimming and J lost 6 bases; unmatched junction nucleotides: 2. The germline V gene has CDR1 SEHNR and CDR2 FQNEAQ (reference sequence). The CDR3 totals 13 residues. The CDR3 loop reads CASSLTTGDTQYF. The CDR3 DNA is TGTGCCAGCAGCTTAACGACAGGGGATACGCAGTATTTT.

The rearrangement links TRBV5-6 to TRBJ2-2, with TRBD1 matching over 10 bases. The germline CDR1 and CDR2 sequences are SGHDT and YYEEEE. This CDR3 has 16 residues. With 4 bases clipped from V and 4 bases from J, the junction kept 7 bases outside the gene matches. The CDR3 DNA sequence: TGTGCCAGCAGCCAACCGGGACAGGGGACCACCGGGGAGCTGTTTTTT. This codes for CASSQPGQGTTGELFF.